These 32 T cell receptor beta chains were sequenced from one sample in a study of T-cell reconstitution after alpha-beta-depleted transplantation in children. Researchers prepared the TCRbeta library using unique molecular identifiers, the study reports. One entry per CDR3 protein results from TCRdb running MiXCR on the PCR reads. The table includes a few hundred thousand distinct CDR3 sequences, roughly 16% detected once. This specimen consisted of PBMCs, mostly from graft donor cells, obtained 360 days after TCRalphabeta/CD19-depleted stem cell transplant. The origin of the receptors is a boy in the first two years of life who had a stem cell transplant for Wiskott-Aldrich syndrome, so the T cells may come from the graft donor.

This chain uses TRBV7-8 with TRBJ1-2, with 7 nucleotides matching TRBD1. The V and J ends lost 5 bases and 6 bases, in that order; junction bases with no gene match: 9. The V gene's germline CDR1 is SGHVS and CDR2 FQNEAQ. The CDR3 is made up of 14 amino acids. CDR3 residues: CASSRDSRLDGYTF. The CDR3 DNA follows: TGTGCCAGCAGCCGGGACAGCCGATTGGATGGCTACACCTTC.

The chain links TRBV20-1 to TRBJ2-1, with 10 positions matching TRBD2. V was pared by 0 bases and J by 7 bases, with 12 bases of the junction left unmatched. Germline CDR1 reads DFQATT; CDR2 reads SNEGSKA (reference sequence). CDR3 size: 17 residues. The DNA of the CDR3 is TGCAGTGCTAGAGACCCCACGACTAGCGGGCGAGGTAATGAGCAGTTCTTC. The encoded protein is CSARDPTTSGRGNEQFF.

This clonotype was seen a handful of times. Mismatch with germline at one junction end may stem from a read error. V usage is TRBV7-2 and J usage is TRBJ2-5; TRBD1 matches at 7 bases. The CDR3 is 13 amino acids. Germline assignment: CDR1 SGHTA and CDR2 FQGNSA. CDR3 nucleotides: TGCGCCAGCAGCTTGAACAGGGGCGAGACCCAGTACTTC. The encoded protein is CASSLNRGETQYF.

V and J are TRBV10-3 and TRBJ2-5; D is uncertain. V was clipped by 11 bases and J by 7 bases, with 32 bases between them. CDR1 ENHRY and CDR2 SYGVKD come from the germline V gene. The CDR3 is made up of 17 amino acids. The CDR3 region is CACTLTILGTQIATQYF. The CDR3 DNA reads as TGTGCCTGCACACTGACGATCCTAGGAACCCAAATTGCGACCCAGTACTTC.

This clonotype was counted ten times or more. V gene TRBV10-2 combines with J gene TRBJ2-3; D gene unclear. The germline V and J ends were trimmed by 10 bases and 0 bases, with 5 bases remaining between them. There are 11 residues in the CDR3. Germline V gene sequence: CDR1 WSHSY, CDR2 SAAADI. The CDR3, as DNA: TGCGCCACCGGAAGCACAGATACGCAGTATTTT. This encodes CATGSTDTQYF.

The J gene is TRBJ2-5, the V gene TRBV28; D is undetermined. The germline CDR1 and CDR2 sequences are MDHEN and SYDVKM. V shed 1 base and J shed 6 bases, with 3 bases lying between them. This CDR3 has 11 amino acids. The CDR3 DNA is TGTGCCAGCAGTTTATCGAAGACCCAGTACTTC. This sequence encodes CASSLSKTQYF. Looking up the rest from reference TRBV28 and TRBJ2-5 gives the full variable domain: DVKVTQSSRYLVKRTGEKVFLECVQDMDHENMFWYRQDPGLGLRLIYFSYDVKMKEKGDIPEGYSVSREKKERFSLILESASTNQTSMYLCASSLSKTQYFGPGTRLLVL.

The V call is TRBV6-2 or TRBV6-3, the J call TRBJ2-7, with a possible D match to TRBD2 (6 bases). Germline V gene lookup returns CDR1 MNHEY and CDR2 SVGEGT. CDR3 length equals 12 residues. V was cut by 4 bases and J by 4 bases, with 8 bases left in between. The CDR3 protein is CASSWRGYEQYF. The CDR3 DNA follows: TGTGCCAGCAGTTGGAGGGGATACGAGCAGTACTTC.

The CDR3 DNA reads TGTGCCAGCAGTCCGACAGGGGGCAAAACCAATGAGCAGTTCTTC. Residues: CASSPTGGKTNEQFF. The chain employs TRBV12-3 or TRBV12-4 and TRBJ2-1; 10 nucleotides line up with TRBD1. The CDR3 runs to 15 residues. V lost 5 bases and J lost 6; bases outside the gene matches: 7.

This clonotype has more than one count but fewer than ten. The rearrangement joins TRBV28 to TRBJ2-3; 8 nucleotides align to TRBD2. The CDR3 runs 16 residues. CDR1 and CDR2 (germline): MDHEN, SYDVKM. The ends lost 2 bases at V and 4 bases at J; junction bases unmatched: 8. CDR3 nucleotides: TGTGCCAGCAGTTTACCCCGGGGGGGCCAGGCAGATACGCAGTATTTT. It is translated as CASSLPRGGQADTQYF. Full variable domain (rest looked up from reference TRBV28 and TRBJ2-3): DVKVTQSSRYLVKRTGEKVFLECVQDMDHENMFWYRQDPGLGLRLIYFSYDVKMKEKGDIPEGYSVSREKKERFSLILESASTNQTSMYLCASSLPRGGQADTQYFGPGTRLTVL.

The rearrangement joins TRBV12-3 or TRBV12-4 to TRBJ2-1; D unresolved. This CDR3 contains 14 residues. Trimming shortened V by 5 bases and J by 2 bases, and 10 bases separated the two germline ends. The CDR3 DNA is TGTGCCAGCAGTCCAGGTAACCCCTACAATGAGCAGTTCTTC. Its translation: CASSPGNPYNEQFF.

This rearrangement joins TRBV24-1 to TRBJ2-1; D unclear. CDR3 length: 15 amino acids. With 0 bases removed from V and 8 bases from J, the gap between germline ends came to 13 bases. Germline-derived CDR1 and CDR2 are KGHDR and SFDVKD. DNA of the CDR3: TGTGCCACCAGTGATTTGGGGTCGCACAAGGATGAGCAGTTCTTC. Amino acids: CATSDLGSHKDEQFF.

The rearrangement uses TRBV5-1 and TRBJ2-5; D possibly corresponds to TRBD1 (5 bases). With 1 base removed from V and 5 bases from J, the gap between germline ends came to 15 bases. Germline V gene lookup returns CDR1 SGHRS and CDR2 YFSETQ. This CDR3 is built from 15 residues. The CDR3: CASSLSGRVWETQYF. CDR3 nucleotides: TGCGCCAGCAGCTTGAGTGGCAGGGTTTGGGAGACCCAGTACTTC. Full variable domain (outside the CDR3, taken from reference TRBV5-1 and TRBJ2-5): KAGVTQTPRYLIKTRGQQVTLSCSPISGHRSVSWYQQTPGQGLQFLFEYFSETQRNKGNFPGRFSGRQFSNSRSEMNVSTLELGDSALYLCASSLSGRVWETQYFGPGTRLLVL.

This clonotype has a handful of counts. The chain carries TRBV11-2 and TRBJ2-5; D is possibly TRBD1 or TRBD2 (5 bases each). The length of the CDR3 is 14 residues. CDR1 and CDR2 (germline): SGHAT, FQNNGV. V shed 3 bases and J shed 1 base, with 9 bases lying between them. The CDR3 reads CASSFVGTQETQYF. The CDR3 bases are TGTGCCAGCAGCTTCGTGGGGACCCAAGAGACCCAGTACTTC.

This clonotype has only a few counts. V usage is TRBV18 and J usage is TRBJ2-5; 9 bases are a match to TRBD2. Germline V gives CDR1 KGHSH, CDR2 LQKENI. The CDR3 consists of 19 residues. V trimming: 1 base; J trimming: 5 bases; junction bases outside the gene matches: 17. CDR3 sequence (DNA): TGTGCCAGCTCACCACGTCCCGTAGCGGGGGCCTCGGTGTTGGAGACCCAGTACTTC. Its translation is CASSPRPVAGASVLETQYF. Full variable domain (rest looked up from reference TRBV18 and TRBJ2-5): NAGVMQNPRHLVRRRGQEARLRCSPMKGHSHVYWYRQLPEEGLKFMVYLQKENIIDESGMPKERFSAEFPKEGPSILRIQQVVRGDSAAYFCASSPRPVAGASVLETQYFGPGTRLLVL.

This clonotype turned up a few times. This chain uses TRBV5-1 with TRBJ2-7; the D gene could be TRBD1 or TRBD2 (5 bases each). Trimming removed 4 bases at V and 3 bases at J, with 14 bases between. Germline V CDR1 and CDR2: SGHRS, YFSETQ. CDR3 size: 14 residues. This chain's CDR3 is CASSLRGSNYEQYF. The CDR3 DNA reads as TGCGCCAGCAGCCTGAGGGGTTCCAACTACGAGCAGTACTTC.

This clonotype was seen a handful of times. J is TRBJ2-7 and V is TRBV27; a possible D gene is TRBD2 (5 bases). Trimming removed 6 bases from V and 7 bases from J, with 10 bases in between. Germline V gene sequence: CDR1 MNHEY, CDR2 SMNVEV (reference sequence). The CDR3 is 11 residues long. CDR3 bases: TGTGCCAGCAGACTTAGAGGGGAGCAGTACTTC. Translating it yields CASRLRGEQYF.

This clonotype was seen a handful of times. The rearrangement links TRBV21-1 to TRBJ2-1; the D call in the table, TRBD2, was not verified against the DNA. TRBV21-1 is a listed pseudogene. The CDR3 length is 19 residues. The CDR3 loop is CASSGSGRVPQTSYNEQFF. The CDR3 DNA reads TGTGCCAGCAGCGGATCCGGGCGGGTCCCACAGACCTCCTACAATGAGCAGTTCTTC.

This clonotype was detected many times. This chain connects TRBV12-3 or TRBV12-4 to TRBJ2-1; D possibly corresponds to TRBD2 (6 bases). The CDR3 sequence is 13 residues long. Trimming shortened V by 6 bases and J by 3 bases, and 9 bases separated the two germline ends. As DNA, the CDR3 is TGTGCCAGCAGGCCCGGGAGCTACAATGAGCAGTTCTTC. Protein product: CASRPGSYNEQFF.

Only one count was recorded for this clonotype. This chain uses TRBV11-2 with TRBJ2-2; 8 bases are a match to TRBD2. Trimming removed 6 bases from V and 2 bases from J; junction bases left unmatched: 11. From germline, CDR1 is SGHAT and CDR2 FQNNGV. The CDR3 is 17 amino acids. The DNA for the CDR3 is TGTGCCAGCAGATTTTCCGGGACTAGAATAAACACCGGGGAGCTGTTTTTT. Encoded protein: CASRFSGTRINTGELFF.

This clonotype was picked up many times. The rearrangement uses TRBV4-1 and TRBJ2-1, with D perhaps assigned TRBD1 or TRBD2 (6 bases each). V was clipped by 4 bases and J by 0 bases, with 16 bases between them. CDR1 and CDR2 from the germline V gene are MGHRA and YSYEKL. This CDR3 has 17 residues. CDR3 amino acids: CASSLKGGWASYNEQFF. For the CDR3, the DNA is TGCGCCAGCAGCCTTAAAGGGGGGTGGGCCTCCTACAATGAGCAGTTCTTC.

V usage is TRBV5-4 and J usage is TRBJ2-1; 12 nucleotides align to TRBD2. CDR1 and CDR2 (germline): SGHNT, YYREEE (reference sequence). CDR3 length: 17 amino acids. V shed 7 bases and J 9 bases; nucleotides not matched to a gene: 17. CDR3 loop: CASGAVDGLAGSGEQFF. The CDR3 DNA follows: TGTGCCAGCGGAGCCGTGGACGGACTAGCGGGGAGCGGTGAGCAGTTCTTC.

The rearrangement uses TRBV4-1 and TRBJ2-4, with 11 nucleotides matching TRBD2. From germline, CDR1 is MGHRA and CDR2 YSYEKL. V lost 1 base, J lost 4 bases, and 9 bases stayed unmatched. The CDR3 covers 18 residues. CDR3 sequence (DNA): TGCGCCAGCAGCCAAGGTTCAGCTAGCGGGGGGTCTAAAAACATTCAGTACTTC. The encoded protein is CASSQGSASGGSKNIQYF.

V gene TRBV10-3 combines with J gene TRBJ2-5; possible D gene TRBD1, 5 bases. This CDR3 has 13 residues. Germline values: CDR1 ENHRY, CDR2 SYGVKD. V was cut by 4 bases and J by 1 base, with 7 bases left in between. The CDR3, as DNA: TGTGCCATCAGTGGGGGCCCCCAAGAGACCCAGTACTTC. Protein sequence: CAISGGPQETQYF.

For the CDR3, the DNA is TGTGCCAGCAGCGCAGGGGGTATACCCTACGAGCAGTACTTC. It translates to CASSAGGIPYEQYF. The chain joins TRBV9 to TRBJ2-7; 7 positions match TRBD1. The length of the CDR3 is 14 residues. Per germline, CDR1 SGDLS and CDR2 YYNGEE. V shed 3 bases and J 2 bases; nucleotides not matched to a gene: 5.

Only a few counts were recorded for this clonotype. The V and J genes are TRBV2 and TRBJ2-7, with TRBD2 identical over 7 bases. The CDR3 runs 14 residues. Germline-derived CDR1 and CDR2 are SNHLY and FYNNEI. V shed 4 bases, J shed 5 bases, and the junction held 8 bases outside the gene matches. The CDR3 bases are TGTGCCAGCAGTGGGGTGCGGGGGAGGCACGAGCAGTACTTC. Residues: CASSGVRGRHEQYF.

The chain combines TRBV28 with TRBJ2-3; D may be TRBD1 (6 bases). Germline-derived CDR1 and CDR2 are MDHEN and SYDVKM. V shed 3 bases and J shed 4 bases, with 8 bases lying between them. The CDR3 totals 13 residues. This chain's CDR3 is CASSLGAPDTQYF. Written as DNA, the CDR3 is TGTGCCAGCAGTTTGGGGGCCCCAGATACGCAGTATTTT.

This clonotype was seen a few times. CDR3 sequence reads: CASSLATGDNEQFF. The DNA of the CDR3 is TGCGCCAGCAGCTTGGCCACAGGGGACAATGAGCAGTTCTTC. The rearrangement joins TRBV5-1 to TRBJ2-1; 7 nucleotides align to TRBD1. The CDR3 has 14 residues. The germline V gene has CDR1 SGHRS and CDR2 YFSETQ. Germline trimming cut 0 bases from V and 5 bases from J; bases unmatched to any gene: 2.

This clonotype turned up a few times. CDR3 sequence (DNA): TGCGCCAGCAGCCAAGACCCCAGCCTCCAAGTAACCCAGTACTTC. Translation: CASSQDPSLQVTQYF. The rearrangement uses TRBV4-1 and TRBJ2-5; no clear D gene. CDR3 length: 15 amino acids. V was shortened by 0 bases and J by 8 bases, with 16 bases between the two germline ends. Germline V gives CDR1 MGHRA, CDR2 YSYEKL.

This clonotype has a handful of counts. This chain joins TRBV5-4 and TRBJ2-3, with TRBD2 as a possible D gene (5 bases). This CDR3 is 16 amino acids long. V was clipped by 5 bases and J by 0 bases, with 16 bases between them. Germline-derived CDR1 and CDR2 are SGHNT and YYREEE (reference sequence). Here the CDR3 DNA reads TGTGCCAGCAGATCCCTGGACTCTAGTAGCACAGATACGCAGTATTTT. Translating it yields CASRSLDSSSTDTQYF.

At least ten counts were recorded for this clonotype. This sequence joins TRBV30 and TRBJ2-1; D gene unclear. V lost 2 bases and J lost 0, with 11 bases in between. CDR1 and CDR2 from the germline V gene are GTSNPN and SVGIG (reference sequence). The CDR3 length is 15 residues. CDR3 in amino acids: CAWSQVLSSYNEQFF. The CDR3 DNA sequence: TGTGCCTGGAGTCAGGTCCTAAGCTCCTACAATGAGCAGTTCTTC.

This sequence joins TRBV18 and TRBJ2-7, with D unresolved. The CDR3 covers 13 residues. Trimming stripped 3 bases from V and 0 bases from J, with 6 bases between. Germline V gives CDR1 KGHSH, CDR2 LQKENI. The CDR3 sequence: CASSPGISYEQYF. The CDR3 DNA is TGTGCCAGCTCACCGGGGATCTCCTACGAGCAGTACTTC.

The chain has TRBV14 and TRBJ2-1; 8 nucleotides agree with TRBD2. CDR3 length: 15 amino acids. Per germline, CDR1 SGHDN and CDR2 FVKESK. Germline trimming cut 2 bases from V and 7 bases from J; bases unmatched to any gene: 7. CDR3 nucleotide sequence: TGTGCCAGCAGCCAACTACGGGGGGGCTGGAATGAGCAGTTCTTC. This encodes CASSQLRGGWNEQFF.